In its sample, the clone carrying this T cell receptor beta chain was seen many times. Antigen unknown. This record comes from a study of spatial heterogeneity in lung cancer. Broader study findings: Expanded TCRs that were ubiquitous or regional had counts tracking ubiquitous and regional nonsynonymous mutations, respectively. Mutation counts in tumors were tracked by counts of expanded intratumoral alpha and beta TCRs.

Every individual TCR cDNA molecule carried its own unique molecular identifier, which allowed correction of PCR and sequencing errors. TCRdb ran MiXCR on the 5' RACE reads and lists one entry per CDR3 protein. The profile shows approximately 13,000 distinct CDR3 sequences, just over 5% of them singletons. The germline gives CDR1 LGHNA, CDR2 YSLEER. This CDR3 spans 12 amino acids. The germline V and J ends were trimmed by 8 bases and 3 bases, with 8 bases remaining between them. Time point denoted: sample taken at primary tumor resection. The donors comprised about 65 untreated early-stage non-small cell lung cancer patients.

This TCR was recovered from a male donor with early-stage non-small cell lung cancer. V and J are TRBV4-3 and TRBJ2-4; no clear D. Sequences were derived from lung tumor tissue, sampled at surgery. The CDR3 coding sequence is TGCGCCAGCTCGGCTGTCAAAAACATTCAGTACTTC. It translates to CASSAVKNIQYF.